This T cell receptor beta chain was identified in a study of T-cell memory formation after mild COVID-19. Study results and limitations: Among clones contracting day 15 to 85, CD4/CD8 was balanced, whereas later expanders leaned CD4+.

TCRdb ran MiXCR on the 5' RACE reads and lists one entry per CDR3 protein. The sample lists about 110,000 distinct CDR3 sequences, 17% occurring once. This clonotype was observed a handful of times. What it binds is not known. Trimming removed 3 bases from V and 4 bases from J; junction bases left unmatched: 11. The CDR3 has 16 amino acids. The germline V gene encodes CDR1 SGDLS and CDR2 YYNGEE. This chain links TRBV9 with TRBJ1-2; 8 bases match TRBD1. The TCR sequence derives from an adult woman who had mild COVID-19 (a few samples of this study predate the infection). Cell type and time point are not known. Material for sequencing was PBMCs or a T cell subset sorted from them (not recorded which). CDR3 in DNA: TGTGCCAGCAGCGCCAGCATAGGACAGGGAGTCTATGGCTACACCTTC. Its protein product is CASSASIGQGVYGYTF.